This TCR beta chain came from a study of T cell repertoires in cytomegalovirus infection. Study as a whole: Public signatures in TCR beta pointed to CMV infection and matching HLA type.

The CDR3 covers 16 residues. Trimming removed 8 bases from V and 7 bases from J, with 22 bases in between. About this clonotype itself: This is likely a read error, given that the CDR3 carries no conserved phenylalanine or tryptophan at its end.

One entry per CDR3 protein, called by TCRdb with MiXCR from the reads. Of around 550,000 distinct CDR3 sequences listed, approximately 26% are singletons. This TCR was recovered from a human donor in good health (CMV status not recorded). Some clones in this sample may be carry-over from other donors' samples. The chain employs TRBV5-3 and TRBJ1-6; D unclear. TRBV5-3 is marked as an open reading frame, function uncertain. Material: PBMCs. The CDR3 DNA follows: TGTGCCAGCACCCCGGCCGGACGCGGGAGAAATTCACCCCTCCACGTT. Translating it yields CASTPAGRGRNSPLHV.